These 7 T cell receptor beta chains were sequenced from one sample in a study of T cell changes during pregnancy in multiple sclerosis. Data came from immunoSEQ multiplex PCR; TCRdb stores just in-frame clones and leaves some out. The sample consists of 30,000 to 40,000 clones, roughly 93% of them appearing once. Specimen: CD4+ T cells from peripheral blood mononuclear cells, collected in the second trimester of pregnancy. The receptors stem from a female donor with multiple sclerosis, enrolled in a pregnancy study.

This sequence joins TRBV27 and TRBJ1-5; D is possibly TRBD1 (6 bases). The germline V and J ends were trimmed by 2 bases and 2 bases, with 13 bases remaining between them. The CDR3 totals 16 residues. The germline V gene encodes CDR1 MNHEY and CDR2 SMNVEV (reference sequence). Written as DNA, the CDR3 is TGTGCCAGCAGTTTAGGACAGATGGGGGGCAATCAGCCCCAGCATTTT. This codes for CASSLGQMGGNQPQHF.

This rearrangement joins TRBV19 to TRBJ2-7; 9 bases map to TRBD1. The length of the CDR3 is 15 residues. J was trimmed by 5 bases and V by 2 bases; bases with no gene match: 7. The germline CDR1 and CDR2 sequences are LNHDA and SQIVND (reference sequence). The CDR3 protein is CASSISGQGINEQYF. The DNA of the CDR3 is TGTGCCAGTAGTATAAGCGGACAGGGGATCAACGAGCAGTACTTC.

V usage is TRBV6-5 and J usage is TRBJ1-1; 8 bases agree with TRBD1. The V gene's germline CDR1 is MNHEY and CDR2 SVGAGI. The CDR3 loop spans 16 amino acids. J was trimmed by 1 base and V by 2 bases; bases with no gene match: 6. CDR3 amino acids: CASSYGGQGSNTEAFF. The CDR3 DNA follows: TGTGCCAGCAGTTACGGAGGACAGGGATCGAACACTGAAGCTTTCTTT.

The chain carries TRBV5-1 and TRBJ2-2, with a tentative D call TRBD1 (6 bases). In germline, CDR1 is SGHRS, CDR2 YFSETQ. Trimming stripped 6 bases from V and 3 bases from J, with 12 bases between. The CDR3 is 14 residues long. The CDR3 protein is CASTGTRDTGELFF. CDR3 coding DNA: TGCGCCAGCACCGGGACAAGGGACACCGGGGAGCTGTTTTTT.

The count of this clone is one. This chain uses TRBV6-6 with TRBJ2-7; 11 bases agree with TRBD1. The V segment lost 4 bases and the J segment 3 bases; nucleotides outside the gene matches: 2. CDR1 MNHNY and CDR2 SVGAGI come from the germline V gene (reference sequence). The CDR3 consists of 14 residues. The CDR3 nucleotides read TGTGCCAGCAGTTGGGGACAGGGGGACTACGAGCAGTACTTC. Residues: CASSWGQGDYEQYF.

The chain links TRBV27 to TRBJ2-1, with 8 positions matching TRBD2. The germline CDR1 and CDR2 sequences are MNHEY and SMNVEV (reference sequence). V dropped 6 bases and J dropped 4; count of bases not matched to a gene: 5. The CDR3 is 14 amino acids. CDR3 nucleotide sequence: TGTGCCAGCAGGACGGGGGGGAGTTACAATGAGCAGTTCTTC. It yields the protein CASRTGGSYNEQFF.

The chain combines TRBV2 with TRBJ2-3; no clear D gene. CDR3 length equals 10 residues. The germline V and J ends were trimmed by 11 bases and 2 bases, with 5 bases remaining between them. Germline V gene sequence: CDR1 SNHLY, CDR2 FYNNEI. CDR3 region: CAGPTDTQYF. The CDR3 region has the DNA TGTGCCGGGCCCACAGATACGCAGTATTTT.